Listed below are T cell receptor beta chains from one sample, sequenced in a study of radiation and T cells in renal cell carcinoma. The data were produced by immunoSEQ multiplex PCR, yet TCRdb's version contains in-frame clones alone and is incomplete. Of some 46,000 clones in the sample, nearly 85% were seen once. This specimen consisted of blood, obtained from a patient whose treatment included radiotherapy and nephrectomy. The origin of the receptors is a woman aged 70-85 years with renal cell carcinoma. Each CDR3 is given with its conserved first and last residue. Each record gives: CDR3 protein, V gene, J gene.

CDR3: CASSLVAPRSDTQYF
V: TRBV5-1
J: TRBJ2-3

CDR3: CASSVGGAANSPLHF
V: TRBV2
J: TRBJ1-6

CDR3: CASSRGTGGWNTEAFF
V: TRBV7-9
J: TRBJ1-1

CDR3: CARGSRDRGHTEAFF
V: TRBV27
J: TRBJ1-1

CDR3: CASSARGQLGLGEKLFF
V: TRBV9
J: TRBJ1-4

CDR3: CASNSLGAATEAFF
V: TRBV9
J: TRBJ1-1

CDR3: CASSYSSRGGYGYTF
V: TRBV6-6
J: TRBJ1-2

CDR3: CASSPPRLEAFF
V: TRBV6-1
J: TRBJ1-1

CDR3: CASSSPGPLGEKLFF
V: TRBV11-3
J: TRBJ1-4

CDR3: CASSLNRWGEQFF
V: TRBV7-2
J: TRBJ2-1

CDR3: CASSISPGSGNTIYF
V: TRBV19
J: TRBJ1-3

CDR3: CASSDRPSGRVAYEQYF
V: TRBV10-1
J: TRBJ2-7

CDR3: CASSEDDLYEQYF
V: TRBV25-1
J: TRBJ2-7

CDR3: CASSPDRGQYNEQFF
V: TRBV7-9
J: TRBJ2-1

CDR3: CASSEAGLLWPQHF
V: TRBV25-1
J: TRBJ1-5

CDR3: CASNKGPRRYYEQYF
V: TRBV6-5
J: TRBJ2-7

CDR3: CSASRTDTQYF
V: TRBV20-1
J: TRBJ2-3

CDR3: CASSQALRTGGQNIQYF
V: TRBV4-3
J: TRBJ2-4

CDR3: CASSLSPGGVNSPLHF
V: TRBV4-1
J: TRBJ1-6

CDR3: CASSSRTGGTEAFF
V: TRBV6-5
J: TRBJ1-1

CDR3: CASSSTGVQGDEQFF
V: TRBV7-3
J: TRBJ2-1

CDR3: CASSYWVKANYGYTF
V: TRBV7-8
J: TRBJ1-2

CDR3: CASSPGDREPPGELFF
V: TRBV4-3
J: TRBJ2-2

CDR3: CASTGTGNQPQHF
V: TRBV6-4
J: TRBJ1-5

CDR3: CASSLGGAGELFF
V: TRBV7-2
J: TRBJ2-2

CDR3: CASSRRTTNEKLFF
V: TRBV2
J: TRBJ1-4

CDR3: CASSELGQSYEQYF
V: TRBV2
J: TRBJ2-7

CDR3: CASRYSTDGYEQYF
V: TRBV6-1
J: TRBJ2-7

CDR3: CASSYGTRTGKLFF
V: TRBV6-5
J: TRBJ1-4

CDR3: CASSQVLHPGGQETQYF
V: TRBV4-1
J: TRBJ2-5

CDR3: CASSPTGEGWTEAFF
V: TRBV18
J: TRBJ1-1

CDR3: CASSLMGGLADTQYF
V: TRBV7-3
J: TRBJ2-3

CDR3: CAWRRTTSYEQYF
V: TRBV30
J: TRBJ2-7

CDR3: CASTINREIVTEAFF
V: TRBV6-1
J: TRBJ1-1

CDR3: CASSPSGLAEIEQYF
V: TRBV9
J: TRBJ2-7

CDR3: CASSQDRAGNYEQYF
V: TRBV4-2
J: TRBJ2-7

CDR3: CASSYGTNYEQYF
V: TRBV5-5
J: TRBJ2-7

CDR3: CASSQETGELYEQYF
V: TRBV4-3
J: TRBJ2-7

CDR3: CASSPTGALGTDTQYF
V: TRBV13
J: TRBJ2-3

CDR3: CATADRAYEQYF
V: TRBV6-1
J: TRBJ2-7

CDR3: CASSQGGQPQHF
V: TRBV4-1
J: TRBJ1-5

CDR3: CAWRRGLAGAGEQFF
V: TRBV30
J: TRBJ2-1

CDR3: CASSVSDNSPLHF
V: TRBV2
J: TRBJ1-6

CDR3: CASSVASGGAAGELFF
V: TRBV9
J: TRBJ2-2

CDR3: CASAFSSANTGELFF
V: TRBV12-5
J: TRBJ2-2

CDR3: CASSPWEGMTEAFF
V: TRBV5-1
J: TRBJ1-1

CDR3: CASSPRNYGYTF
V: TRBV19
J: TRBJ1-2

CDR3: CASSRGYNEKLFF
V: TRBV5-6
J: TRBJ1-4

CDR3: CASSFRTGRADEQFF
V: TRBV5-6
J: TRBJ2-1

CDR3: CASRPAGGVSPGNTIYF
V: TRBV25-1
J: TRBJ1-3

CDR3: CASSRDRDGYTF
V: TRBV7-9
J: TRBJ1-2

CDR3: CASSGSSGNIQYF
V: TRBV19
J: TRBJ2-4